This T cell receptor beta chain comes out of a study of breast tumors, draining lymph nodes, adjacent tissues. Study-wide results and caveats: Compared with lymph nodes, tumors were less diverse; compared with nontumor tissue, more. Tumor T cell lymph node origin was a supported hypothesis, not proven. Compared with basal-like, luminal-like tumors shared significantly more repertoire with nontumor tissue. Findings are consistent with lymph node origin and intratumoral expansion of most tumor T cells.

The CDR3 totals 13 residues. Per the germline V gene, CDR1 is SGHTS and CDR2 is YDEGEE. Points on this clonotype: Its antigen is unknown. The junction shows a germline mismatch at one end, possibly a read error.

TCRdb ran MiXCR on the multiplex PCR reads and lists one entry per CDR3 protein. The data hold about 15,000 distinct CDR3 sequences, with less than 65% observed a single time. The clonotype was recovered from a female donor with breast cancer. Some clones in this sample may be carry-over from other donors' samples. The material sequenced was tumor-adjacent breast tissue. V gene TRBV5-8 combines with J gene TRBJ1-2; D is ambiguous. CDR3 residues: CAGSLLNDYGYTF. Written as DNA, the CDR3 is TGTGCCGGCAGCTTGCTCAATGACTATGGCTACACCTTC.